The TCR beta chain under discussion was sequenced for a study of cytomegalovirus exposure and HLA in healthy donors. This CDR3 has 16 residues. V lost 5 bases to trimming and J lost 5 bases; unmatched junction nucleotides: 15. Per the germline V gene, CDR1 is SEHNR and CDR2 is FQNEAQ (reference sequence). PCR employed 60 Vbeta and 13 Jbeta primers. Authors' data handling: Some 10 million of the about 80 million unique TCR beta chains counted in a later analysis were shared. Clones were sequenced by immunoSEQ multiplex PCR, and TCRdb holds only the in-frame ones, with some missing. V and J calls and clone size come straight from that table; D and trimming were deduced from the DNA. This table holds about 160,000 clones, 71% found once.

This chain links TRBV7-9 with TRBJ2-7, with 7 bases identical to TRBD1. The sequenced sample consisted of PBMCs. The clonotype was recovered from a woman younger than 45 in good health and CMV-seronegative. The CDR3 bases are TGTGCCAGCAGCCCCCAACAGGGGCGCCCTCAGAACGAGCAGTACTTC. It codes for CASSPQQGRPQNEQYF.